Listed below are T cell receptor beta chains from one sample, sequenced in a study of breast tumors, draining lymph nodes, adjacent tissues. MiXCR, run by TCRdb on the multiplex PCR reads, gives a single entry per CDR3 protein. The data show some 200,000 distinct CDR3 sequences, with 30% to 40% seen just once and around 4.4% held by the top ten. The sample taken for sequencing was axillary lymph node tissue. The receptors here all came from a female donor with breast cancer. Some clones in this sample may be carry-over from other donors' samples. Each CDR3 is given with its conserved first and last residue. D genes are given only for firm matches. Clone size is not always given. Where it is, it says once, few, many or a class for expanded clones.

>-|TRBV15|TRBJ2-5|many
CATSKGLGQNQETQYF
TGTGCCACCAGCAAGGGTCTTGGTCAGAATCAAGAGACCCAGTACTTC
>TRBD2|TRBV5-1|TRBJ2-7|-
CASRTSGYEQYF
TGCGCCAGCAGGACTAGCGGCTACGAGCAGTACTTC
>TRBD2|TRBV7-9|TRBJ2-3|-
CASSEGLAGSTQYF
TGTGCCAGCAGCGAGGGACTAGCGGGTAGTACGCAGTATTTT
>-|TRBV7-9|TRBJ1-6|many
CASSLGEGSSYNSPLHF
TGTGCCAGCAGCTTAGGGGAGGGGAGCTCCTATAATTCACCCCTCCACTTT
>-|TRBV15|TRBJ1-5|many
CATSRDNWGQGQPQHF
TGTGCCACCAGCAGAGATAATTGGGGGCAGGGTCAGCCCCAGCATTTT
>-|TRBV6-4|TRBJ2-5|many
CASSDDPGETQYF
TGTGCCAGCAGTGATGACCCGGGAGAGACCCAGTACTTC
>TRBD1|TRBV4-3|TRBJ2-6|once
CASSPGTGGLSGANVLTF
TGCGCCAGCAGCCCCGGGACAGGGGGCCTCTCTGGGGCCAACGTCCTGACTTTC
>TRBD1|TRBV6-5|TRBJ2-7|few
CASSPYRGEQYF
TGTGCCAGCAGTCCCTACAGGGGCGAGCAGTACTTC
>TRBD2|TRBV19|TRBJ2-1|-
CARGSGSHEQFF
TGTGCTAGGGGTAGCGGGAGCCATGAGCAGTTCTTC
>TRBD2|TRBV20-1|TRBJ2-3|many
CSAGLTSGGPWYF
TGCAGTGCTGGCCTGACTAGCGGGGGCCCTTGGTATTTT
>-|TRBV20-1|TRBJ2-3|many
CSARTRGISTDTQYF
TGCAGTGCTAGAACAAGGGGGATTAGCACAGATACGCAGTATTTT
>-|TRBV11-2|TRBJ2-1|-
CASSLMPGGCNEQFF
TGTGCCAGCAGCTTAATGCCCGGGGGTTGTAATGAGCAGTTCTTC
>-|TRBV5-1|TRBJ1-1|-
CASSLMGRNTEAFF
TGCGCCAGCAGCTTGATGGGGCGGAACACGGAAGCTTTCTTT
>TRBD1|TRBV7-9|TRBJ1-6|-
CASSTTGMNSPLHF
TGTGCCAGCAGCACGACAGGGATGAACTCACCCCTCCACTTT
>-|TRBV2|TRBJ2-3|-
CASSNVLVASTDTQYF
TGTGCCAGCAGTAACGTTTTAGTAGCTAGCACAGATACGCAGTATTTT
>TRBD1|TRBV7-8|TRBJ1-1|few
CASSSQGQGATEAFF
TGTGCCAGCAGCTCGCAAGGGCAGGGGGCGACTGAAGCTTTCTTT
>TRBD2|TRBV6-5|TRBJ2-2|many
CASSPKAGIGGELFF
TGTGCCAGCAGCCCTAAAGCGGGGATAGGCGGGGAGCTGTTTTTT
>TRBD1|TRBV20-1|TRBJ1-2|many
CSAYRGRNYGYTF
TGCAGTGCTTACAGGGGTCGGAACTATGGCTACACCTTC
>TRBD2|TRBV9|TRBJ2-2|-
CASSTDGGSGTGELFF
TGTGCCAGCAGCACTGACGGTGGTAGCGGGACCGGGGAGCTGTTTTTT
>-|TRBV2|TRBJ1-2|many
CASIPGSNSNYGYTF
TGTGCCAGCATCCCAGGTAGTAACTCTAACTATGGCTACACCTTC
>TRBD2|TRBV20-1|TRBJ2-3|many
CSASDFKRGTDTQYF
TGCAGTGCGTCGGACTTCAAGCGGGGGACAGATACGCAGTATTTT
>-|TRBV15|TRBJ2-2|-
CATSRVRGLSYYRELFF
TGTGCCACCAGCAGAGTAAGGGGACTTAGCTACTATCGGGAGCTGTTTTTT
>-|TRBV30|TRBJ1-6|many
CAWSVWRDIGSPLHF
TGTGCCTGGAGTGTATGGCGGGATATCGGCTCACCCCTCCACTTT
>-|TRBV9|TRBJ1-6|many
CASSQEGPNSPLHF
TGTGCCAGCAGCCAAGAAGGACCGAATTCACCCCTCCACTTT
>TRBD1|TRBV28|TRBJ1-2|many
CASSIPGGGGYTF
TGTGCCAGCAGCATCCCAGGGGGAGGAGGCTACACCTTC